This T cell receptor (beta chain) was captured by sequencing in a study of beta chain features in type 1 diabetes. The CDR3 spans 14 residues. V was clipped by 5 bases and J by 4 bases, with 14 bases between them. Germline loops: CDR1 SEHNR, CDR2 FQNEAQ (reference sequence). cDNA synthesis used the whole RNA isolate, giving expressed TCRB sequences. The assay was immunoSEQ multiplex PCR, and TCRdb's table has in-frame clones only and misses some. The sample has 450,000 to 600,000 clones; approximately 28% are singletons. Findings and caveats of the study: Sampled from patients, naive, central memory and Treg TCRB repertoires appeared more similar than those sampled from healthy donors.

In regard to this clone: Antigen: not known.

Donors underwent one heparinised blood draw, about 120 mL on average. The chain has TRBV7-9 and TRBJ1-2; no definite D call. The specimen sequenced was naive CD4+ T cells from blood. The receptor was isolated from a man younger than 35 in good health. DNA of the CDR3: TGTGCCAGCAGCCCGCGGGATTTCCTCTATGGCTACACCTTC. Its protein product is CASSPRDFLYGYTF.